These T cell receptor beta chains were read from a single sample in a study of T cell responses to AZD1222 COVID-19 vaccine. Sequencing was performed with immunoSEQ multiplex PCR; in TCRdb, only in-frame clones are kept and a portion is missing. There are roughly 150,000 clones in the sample; approximately 95% occur only once, and approximately 7% lies in the top ten. This specimen was peripheral blood, taken 28 days after the second AZD1222 dose. All receptors derive from an adult who received the AZD1222 COVID-19 vaccine. Each CDR3 is given with its conserved first and last residue. Each record gives: V gene, clone size, D gene, J gene, CDR3 DNA, CDR3 protein. The D gene is left open where the match is weak. A row's size may be missing; if present it is once, few, many or a size class.

v_call: TRBV21-1
clone_size: .
d_call: .
j_call: TRBJ1-1
cdr3_nt: TGTGCCAGCAGCAAAAAACATCGGACCCGGGGGGGCCCACAAAACACTGAAGCTTTCTTT
cdr3_aa: CASSKKHRTRGGPQNTEAFF

v_call: TRBV2
clone_size: .
d_call: .
j_call: TRBJ2-1
cdr3_nt: TGTGCCAGCAGTGCTACGACTAGATCCTACAATGAGCAGTTCTTC
cdr3_aa: CASSATTRSYNEQFF

v_call: TRBV4-2
clone_size: .
d_call: TRBD1
j_call: TRBJ2-7
cdr3_nt: TGTGCCAGCAGCCATTACAGGGGGGTCGAGCAGTACTTC
cdr3_aa: CASSHYRGVEQYF

v_call: TRBV9
clone_size: .
d_call: TRBD1
j_call: TRBJ1-1
cdr3_nt: TGTGCCAGCAGCGTAGGGGACAGGGGGCCAGTAAACACTGAAGCTTTCTTT
cdr3_aa: CASSVGDRGPVNTEAFF

v_call: TRBV9
clone_size: .
d_call: .
j_call: TRBJ1-2
cdr3_nt: TGTGCCAGCACTCGGGGGGTATCGAACTATGGCTACACCTTC
cdr3_aa: CASTRGVSNYGYTF

v_call: TRBV11-2
clone_size: .
d_call: .
j_call: TRBJ1-6
cdr3_nt: TGTGCCAGCAGCTTAGAAATGTCCGTTGAGTCACCCCTCCACTTT
cdr3_aa: CASSLEMSVESPLHF

v_call: TRBV27
clone_size: .
d_call: .
j_call: TRBJ1-3
cdr3_nt: TGTGCCAGCAGTTCGGCAGTTGGAAACACCATATATTTT
cdr3_aa: CASSSAVGNTIYF

v_call: TRBV6-5
clone_size: .
d_call: TRBD2
j_call: TRBJ2-7
cdr3_nt: TGTGCCAGCAGTTTAAAAACCGCGGGGGGAGTGATCGAGCAGTACTTC
cdr3_aa: CASSLKTAGGVIEQYF

v_call: TRBV7-9
clone_size: .
d_call: TRBD1
j_call: TRBJ1-2
cdr3_nt: TGTGCCAGCAGCCAGGGGACAGGTTATGGCTACACCTTC
cdr3_aa: CASSQGTGYGYTF

v_call: TRBV11-3
clone_size: .
d_call: .
j_call: TRBJ1-1
cdr3_nt: TGTGCCAGCAGCTTATCTCGAAGTCACACTGAAGCTTTCTTT
cdr3_aa: CASSLSRSHTEAFF

v_call: TRBV9
clone_size: .
d_call: TRBD1
j_call: TRBJ1-2
cdr3_nt: TGTGCCAGCAGCGCCTACCGTCCGGGACAGGACTATGGCTACACCTTC
cdr3_aa: CASSAYRPGQDYGYTF

v_call: TRBV7-8
clone_size: .
d_call: .
j_call: TRBJ1-5
cdr3_nt: TGTGCCACTGGGGAGGGGAGCAATCAGCCCCAGCATTTT
cdr3_aa: CATGEGSNQPQHF

v_call: TRBV9
clone_size: .
d_call: TRBD2
j_call: TRBJ2-5
cdr3_nt: TGTGCCAGCAGCGTGGGGTCTATGGCGGGGGGGCGAGAGACCCAGTACTTC
cdr3_aa: CASSVGSMAGGRETQYF

v_call: TRBV5-5
clone_size: .
d_call: TRBD2
j_call: TRBJ2-3
cdr3_nt: TGTGCCAGCAGCCTGACTAGCGGGGGGGCAGATACGCAGTATTTT
cdr3_aa: CASSLTSGGADTQYF

v_call: TRBV19
clone_size: .
d_call: .
j_call: TRBJ1-2
cdr3_nt: TGTGCCAGTAGGAACAGGGTACCGTATGGCTACACCTTC
cdr3_aa: CASRNRVPYGYTF

v_call: TRBV3-1/TRBV3-2
clone_size: .
d_call: .
j_call: TRBJ2-1
cdr3_nt: TGTGCCAGCAGCTCTTTAAATGAGCAGTTCTTC
cdr3_aa: CASSSLNEQFF

v_call: TRBV6-6
clone_size: .
d_call: .
j_call: TRBJ2-3
cdr3_nt: TGTGCCAGCGGGGGCACAGATACGCAGTATTTT
cdr3_aa: CASGGTDTQYF

v_call: TRBV18
clone_size: few
d_call: .
j_call: TRBJ1-2
cdr3_nt: TGTGCCAGCTCCCCCGCCCCTCAGGGCTACACCTTC
cdr3_aa: CASSPAPQGYTF

v_call: TRBV6-2/TRBV6-3
clone_size: .
d_call: .
j_call: TRBJ2-6
cdr3_nt: TGTGCCAGCAGTCCCGGCATCTCTGGGGCCAACGTCCTGACTTTC
cdr3_aa: CASSPGISGANVLTF

v_call: TRBV10-3
clone_size: .
d_call: .
j_call: TRBJ1-1
cdr3_nt: TGTGCCACTAAGAACACTGAAGCTTTCTTT
cdr3_aa: CATKNTEAFF

v_call: TRBV11-2
clone_size: .
d_call: TRBD2
j_call: TRBJ2-1
cdr3_nt: TGTGCCAGCAGCTTAGATCACCTGAAACTAGCGGGCTGGTACAATGAGCAGTTCTTC
cdr3_aa: CASSLDHLKLAGWYNEQFF

v_call: TRBV25-1
clone_size: .
d_call: .
j_call: TRBJ2-7
cdr3_nt: TGTGCCAGCAGTGAAACCCCGCCAGGGTTCACCTACGAGCAGTACTTC
cdr3_aa: CASSETPPGFTYEQYF

v_call: TRBV7-3
clone_size: .
d_call: .
j_call: TRBJ2-2
cdr3_nt: TGTGCCAGCAGCTTTAGTGGTGGGGAGCTGTTTTTT
cdr3_aa: CASSFSGGELFF

v_call: TRBV25-1
clone_size: .
d_call: TRBD1
j_call: TRBJ1-4
cdr3_nt: TGTGCCACCGGACAGGGAAATGAAAAACTGTTTTTT
cdr3_aa: CATGQGNEKLFF

v_call: TRBV28
clone_size: .
d_call: TRBD1
j_call: TRBJ1-1
cdr3_nt: TGTGCCAGCAGTTCGACCGGCACGACAGGGACTGAAGCTTTCTTT
cdr3_aa: CASSSTGTTGTEAFF

v_call: TRBV2
clone_size: .
d_call: .
j_call: TRBJ1-4
cdr3_nt: TGTGCCAGCAGACAGGAGGGTGAAAAACTGTTTTTT
cdr3_aa: CASRQEGEKLFF

v_call: TRBV5-5
clone_size: .
d_call: .
j_call: TRBJ1-2
cdr3_nt: TGTGCCAGCAGCTTGGTTAACTATGGCTACACCTTC
cdr3_aa: CASSLVNYGYTF

v_call: TRBV2
clone_size: .
d_call: .
j_call: TRBJ1-2
cdr3_nt: TGTGCCAGCAGACGAATTACAGGAACGGGGGGCTACACCTTC
cdr3_aa: CASRRITGTGGYTF

v_call: TRBV12-3/TRBV12-4
clone_size: .
d_call: .
j_call: TRBJ1-2
cdr3_nt: TGTGCCAGCAGTGGGTTGGGGGCCGAGGGCTACACCTTC
cdr3_aa: CASSGLGAEGYTF

v_call: TRBV20-1
clone_size: .
d_call: .
j_call: TRBJ2-2
cdr3_nt: TGCAGTGCTAGTGGGCAGGTCGGGGAGCTGTTTTTT
cdr3_aa: CSASGQVGELFF

v_call: TRBV12-3/TRBV12-4
clone_size: .
d_call: TRBD1
j_call: TRBJ1-2
cdr3_nt: TGTGCCAGCAGCCAGGGACAGGGGGGAGGCTACACCTTC
cdr3_aa: CASSQGQGGGYTF

v_call: TRBV29-1
clone_size: once
d_call: TRBD1
j_call: TRBJ1-1
cdr3_nt: TGCAGCGTGGACAGGGACACTGAAGCTTTCTTT
cdr3_aa: CSVDRDTEAFF

v_call: TRBV10-3
clone_size: .
d_call: .
j_call: TRBJ2-7
cdr3_nt: TGTGCCATCAGTGAGCTCAGGCACTCCTACGAGCAGTACTTC
cdr3_aa: CAISELRHSYEQYF

v_call: TRBV19
clone_size: .
d_call: .
j_call: TRBJ2-6
cdr3_nt: TGTGCCAGTAACTCTCTCGCGGGGCTCTCTGGGGCCAACGTCCTGACTTTC
cdr3_aa: CASNSLAGLSGANVLTF

v_call: TRBV4-1
clone_size: .
d_call: TRBD1
j_call: TRBJ1-1
cdr3_nt: TGCGCCAGCAGCCAAGACAGGGGGCTAGAAGCTTTCTTT
cdr3_aa: CASSQDRGLEAFF

v_call: TRBV6-4
clone_size: .
d_call: TRBD2
j_call: TRBJ2-3
cdr3_nt: TGTGCCAGCAGTGCTAGCGGGGGGGCAGATACGCAGTATTTT
cdr3_aa: CASSASGGADTQYF

v_call: TRBV5-6
clone_size: .
d_call: .
j_call: TRBJ1-1
cdr3_nt: TGTGCCAGCAGCGAAACAGAGAACACTGAAGCTTTCTTT
cdr3_aa: CASSETENTEAFF

v_call: TRBV9
clone_size: .
d_call: .
j_call: TRBJ2-4
cdr3_nt: TGTGCCAGCAGCCCCGGTGGGGGAACGCACATTCAGTACTTC
cdr3_aa: CASSPGGGTHIQYF

v_call: TRBV28
clone_size: .
d_call: .
j_call: TRBJ2-2
cdr3_nt: TGTGCCAGCAGTTTAGTTCCCCCAGGAGGGGCCGCGAACACCGGGGAGCTGTTTTTT
cdr3_aa: CASSLVPPGGAANTGELFF

v_call: TRBV6-2/TRBV6-3
clone_size: .
d_call: TRBD1
j_call: TRBJ1-6
cdr3_nt: TGTGCCAGCAGTCTTCGACAGGGACGGCCGATCTATAATTCACCCCTCCACTTT
cdr3_aa: CASSLRQGRPIYNSPLHF

v_call: TRBV27
clone_size: .
d_call: .
j_call: TRBJ1-1
cdr3_nt: TGTGCCAGCAGTTTACAGGGGTCACTCTACGCGAATGAAGCTTTCTTT
cdr3_aa: CASSLQGSLYANEAFF

v_call: TRBV7-9
clone_size: .
d_call: .
j_call: TRBJ2-7
cdr3_nt: TGTGCCAGCAGCTTTCCAGGGACCTACGAGCAGTACTTC
cdr3_aa: CASSFPGTYEQYF

v_call: TRBV15
clone_size: .
d_call: .
j_call: TRBJ2-2
cdr3_nt: TGTGCCACCAGCAGAGAGGTCGACACCGGGGAGCTGTTTTTT
cdr3_aa: CATSREVDTGELFF

v_call: TRBV3-1/TRBV3-2
clone_size: .
d_call: TRBD2
j_call: TRBJ2-2
cdr3_nt: TGTGCCAGCAGCCGTGGGGCGGGGGAGATCACCGGGGAGCTGTTTTTT
cdr3_aa: CASSRGAGEITGELFF

v_call: TRBV7-8
clone_size: .
d_call: .
j_call: TRBJ2-6
cdr3_nt: TGTGCCAGCAGCTTAGAAGGTTCGGACTCTGGGGCCAACGTCCTGACTTTC
cdr3_aa: CASSLEGSDSGANVLTF

v_call: TRBV2
clone_size: .
d_call: .
j_call: TRBJ2-1
cdr3_nt: TGTGCCAGCGTGGAAAATTTGCGGGTGGAACCTGAGCAGTTCTTC
cdr3_aa: CASVENLRVEPEQFF

v_call: TRBV12-3/TRBV12-4
clone_size: once
d_call: .
j_call: TRBJ2-1
cdr3_nt: TGTGCCAGCAGCCCCGACGACAATGAGCAGTTCTTC
cdr3_aa: CASSPDDNEQFF

v_call: TRBV7-9
clone_size: .
d_call: .
j_call: TRBJ2-7
cdr3_nt: TGTGCCAGCAGCCCCCACCCGGGCGGACTCTACGAGCAGTACTTC
cdr3_aa: CASSPHPGGLYEQYF

v_call: TRBV7-8
clone_size: .
d_call: .
j_call: TRBJ1-1
cdr3_nt: TGTGCCAGCAGCTTAGCAACTACCATGAACACTGAAGCTTTCTTT
cdr3_aa: CASSLATTMNTEAFF

v_call: TRBV6-6
clone_size: .
d_call: .
j_call: TRBJ1-2
cdr3_nt: TGTGCCAGCAGTTACTCGGGACATAACTATGGCTACACCTTC
cdr3_aa: CASSYSGHNYGYTF

v_call: TRBV6-4
clone_size: .
d_call: .
j_call: TRBJ1-2
cdr3_nt: TGTGCCAGCAGTGACGGGCAGGGCTATGGCTACACCTTC
cdr3_aa: CASSDGQGYGYTF

v_call: TRBV6-1
clone_size: .
d_call: .
j_call: TRBJ1-1
cdr3_nt: TGTGCCAGCAGTGAAGCGCAGGTCAGGGTAGAAGCTTTCTTT
cdr3_aa: CASSEAQVRVEAFF

v_call: TRBV4-2
clone_size: .
d_call: .
j_call: TRBJ1-2
cdr3_nt: TGTGCCAGCAGCCAAGTCCCACCGCCAGTTAACTATGGCTACACCTTC
cdr3_aa: CASSQVPPPVNYGYTF

v_call: TRBV4-1
clone_size: once
d_call: .
j_call: TRBJ1-4
cdr3_nt: TGCGCCAGCAGCCATGTACCGATTGGAAATGAAAAACTGTTTTTT
cdr3_aa: CASSHVPIGNEKLFF

v_call: TRBV9
clone_size: .
d_call: .
j_call: TRBJ2-7
cdr3_nt: TGTGCCAGCAGCCCCGGGGACACTCGAAAGGGCTACGAGCAGTACTTC
cdr3_aa: CASSPGDTRKGYEQYF

v_call: TRBV7-5
clone_size: .
d_call: .
j_call: TRBJ1-5
cdr3_nt: TGTGTCACCCACAGGAGCAATCAGCCCCAGCATTTT
cdr3_aa: CVTHRSNQPQHF

v_call: TRBV2
clone_size: .
d_call: TRBD2
j_call: TRBJ2-3
cdr3_nt: TGTGCCAGCAGTGATAGCGGGGGGGCCTCAGATACGCAGTATTTT
cdr3_aa: CASSDSGGASDTQYF

v_call: TRBV11-3
clone_size: .
d_call: .
j_call: TRBJ2-5
cdr3_nt: TGTGCCAGCAGGGTCCCAGACATGGAGACCCAGTACTTC
cdr3_aa: CASRVPDMETQYF

v_call: TRBV7-8
clone_size: once
d_call: TRBD1
j_call: TRBJ2-7
cdr3_nt: TGTGCCAGCAGCCTCCGGGACAGACACCAACTTAGTGAGCAGTACTTC
cdr3_aa: CASSLRDRHQLSEQYF